This TCR beta chain was profiled in a study of radiation and T cells in renal cell carcinoma. General study points: Baseline intratumoral clonotype presence is unknown without pretreatment biopsies.

TCRdb's copy holds only in-frame clones and misses some; the assay was immunoSEQ multiplex PCR. The table shows 70,000 to 90,000 clones, with approximately 83% occurring only once. Remarks on this clone: Its target is not known.

Documented time point: blood 2 weeks post-SBRT. Treatment here: 15 Gy SBRT to primary tumor, nephrectomy 4 weeks later. This renal cell carcinoma was of the clear cell type. The specimen was blood, collected from a patient whose treatment included radiotherapy and nephrectomy. The clonotype originates from a woman between 45 and 65 years old with renal cell carcinoma.

As DNA, the CDR3 is TGTGCCAGCAGCGTATCGACAGGGGCTAACTATGGCTACACCTTC. This translates into CASSVSTGANYGYTF. The chain links TRBV9 to TRBJ1-2; 8 nucleotides agree with TRBD1. The germline V gene encodes CDR1 SGDLS and CDR2 YYNGEE. This CDR3 is built from 15 residues. V lost 1 base and J lost 0; bases outside the gene matches: 2.